Below are 11 T cell receptor beta chains sequenced from a single sample in a study of cytomegalovirus exposure and HLA in healthy donors. PCR primers comprised 60 Vbeta and 13 Jbeta primers. Some clones are missing from TCRdb's copy, which holds only in-frame ones; the method was immunoSEQ multiplex PCR. The sample includes approximately 150,000 clones, 79% of them seen just once. Sequenced: PBMCs. All receptors come from a human donor in good health.

The chain links TRBV7-8 to TRBJ2-2, with 8 nucleotides matching TRBD2. CDR1 is SGHVS and CDR2 is FQNEAQ in the germline V gene. The CDR3 sequence is 16 residues long. The J segment lost 6 bases and the V segment lost 5 bases, leaving 11 bases of the junction unmatched. The CDR3 bases are TGTGCCAGCAGCCTACGGGGGGGCATGTCGGCCGGGGAGCTGTTTTTT. Translated, it gives CASSLRGGMSAGELFF.

The chain recombines TRBV4-3 with TRBJ2-7; TRBD2 matches 8 bases. From germline, CDR1 is LGHNA and CDR2 YSLEER. The CDR3 runs 16 residues. J was trimmed by 3 bases and V by 0 bases; bases with no gene match: 7. The chain's CDR3 is CASSQERREGHYEQYF. DNA for the CDR3: TGCGCCAGCAGCCAAGAACGTCGGGAGGGTCACTACGAGCAGTACTTC.

The chain links TRBV7-2 to TRBJ2-1; 12 bases match TRBD2. The germline V gene has CDR1 SGHTA and CDR2 FQGNSA. The CDR3 runs 17 residues. Trimming removed 5 bases from V and 1 base from J; junction bases left unmatched: 6. In nucleotides, the CDR3 is TGTGCCAGCAGCCCAAATCTAGCGGGAGGGTCCTACAATGAGCAGTTCTTC. Protein product: CASSPNLAGGSYNEQFF.

V is TRBV9 and J is TRBJ2-1; TRBD2 might be the D (5 bases). V lost 0 bases, J lost 5 bases, and 12 bases lay in between. The germline gives CDR1 SGDLS, CDR2 YYNGEE. There are 15 residues in the CDR3. The CDR3 DNA is TGTGCCAGCAGCGTAGAACGGGGAGCCAACAATGAGCAGTTCTTC. This encodes CASSVERGANNEQFF.

The chain has TRBV7-2 and TRBJ1-6; D is undetermined. The CDR3 spans 12 residues. Germline CDR1 SGHTA, CDR2 FQGNSA. V was cut by 5 bases and J by 10 bases, with 9 bases left in between. CDR3 amino acids: CASSPAGSPLHF. CDR3 coding DNA: TGTGCCAGCAGCCCCGCGGGGTCACCCCTCCACTTT.

The sample holds a few counts of this clone. The rearrangement joins TRBV2 to TRBJ2-2, with 12 bases identical to TRBD1. With 6 bases clipped from V and 7 bases from J, the junction kept 3 bases outside the gene matches. CDR1 and CDR2 from the germline V gene are SNHLY and FYNNEI. The CDR3 sequence is 14 residues long. The CDR3 bases are TGTGCCAGCAGGGGACAGGGGGCTCACGGGGAGCTGTTTTTT. Residues: CASRGQGAHGELFF.

V gene TRBV10-1 combines with J gene TRBJ2-3, with TRBD2 matching 9 bases. Trimming removed 3 bases from V and 13 bases from J; junction bases left unmatched: 5. Germline lookup yields CDR1 WNHNN and CDR2 SYGVQD (reference sequence). The CDR3 runs 12 residues. This CDR3 reads CASSDPGLAEYF. In nucleotides, the CDR3 is TGCGCCAGCAGTGATCCGGGACTAGCTGAGTATTTT.

The table lists this clone with a few counts. This chain connects TRBV7-8 to TRBJ2-7; 10 nucleotides match TRBD1. Germline CDR1 reads SGHVS; CDR2 reads FQNEAQ. After removal of 5 bases from V and 7 bases from J, the junction contained 11 bases not matched to a gene. This CDR3 spans 15 amino acids. The CDR3 reads CASSGVGDRGREQYF. The CDR3, as DNA: TGTGCCAGCAGCGGGGTAGGGGACAGGGGAAGAGAGCAGTACTTC.

This rearrangement joins TRBV9 to TRBJ2-7, with TRBD2 identical over 9 bases. Germline V gives CDR1 SGDLS, CDR2 YYNGEE. The CDR3 consists of 15 residues. V lost 4 bases, J lost 6 bases, and 11 bases stayed unmatched. The DNA of the CDR3 is TGTGCCAGCAGCCCCCAAGCGCTAGCGGGGCCCGAGCAGTACTTC. Its protein product is CASSPQALAGPEQYF. Full variable domain (rest looked up from reference TRBV9 and TRBJ2-7): DSGVTQTPKHLITATGQRVTLRCSPRSGDLSVYWYQQSLDQGLQFLIQYYNGEERAKGNILERFSAQQFPDLHSELNLSSLELGDSALYFCASSPQALAGPEQYFGPGTRLTVT.

J is TRBJ2-1 and V is TRBV11-3; 8 positions match TRBD2. J lost 2 bases, V lost 5 bases, and 5 bases had no gene match. Germline values: CDR1 SGHNT, CDR2 YENEEA. CDR3 length: 15 residues. DNA for the CDR3: TGTGCCAGCAGCATGAGACTAGCGCCCTACAATGAGCAGTTCTTC. It codes for CASSMRLAPYNEQFF.

V and J are TRBV7-9 and TRBJ1-1, with a tentative D call TRBD1 (5 bases). The CDR3 loop spans 12 amino acids. Germline-derived CDR1 and CDR2 are SEHNR and FQNEAQ (reference sequence). Here the CDR3 DNA reads TGTTCCACCCAGGGTGTTGGCCTCGAAGCTTTCTTT. Residues: CSTQGVGLEAFF.